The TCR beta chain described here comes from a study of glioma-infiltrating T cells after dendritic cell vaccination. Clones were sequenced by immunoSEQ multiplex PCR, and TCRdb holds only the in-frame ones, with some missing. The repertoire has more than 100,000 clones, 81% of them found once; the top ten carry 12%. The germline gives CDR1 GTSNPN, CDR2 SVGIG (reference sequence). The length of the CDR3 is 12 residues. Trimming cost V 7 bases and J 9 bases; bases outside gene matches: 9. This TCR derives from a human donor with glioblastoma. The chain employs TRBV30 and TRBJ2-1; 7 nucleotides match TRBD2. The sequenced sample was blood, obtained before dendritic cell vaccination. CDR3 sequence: CASSGGAGEQFF. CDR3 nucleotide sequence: TGTGCCTCTAGCGGAGGGGCTGGTGAGCAGTTCTTC.